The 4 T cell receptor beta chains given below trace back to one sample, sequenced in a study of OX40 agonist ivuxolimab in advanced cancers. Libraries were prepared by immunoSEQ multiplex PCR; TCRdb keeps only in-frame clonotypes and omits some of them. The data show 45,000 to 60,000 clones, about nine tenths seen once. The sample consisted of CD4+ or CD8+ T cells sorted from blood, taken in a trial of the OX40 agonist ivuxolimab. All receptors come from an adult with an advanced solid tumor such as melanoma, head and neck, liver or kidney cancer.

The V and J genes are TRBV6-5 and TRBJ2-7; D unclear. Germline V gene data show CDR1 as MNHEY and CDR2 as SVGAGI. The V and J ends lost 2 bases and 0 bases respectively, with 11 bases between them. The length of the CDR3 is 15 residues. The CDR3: CASSYVPTASYEQYF. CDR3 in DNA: TGTGCCAGCAGTTACGTCCCCACGGCCTCCTACGAGCAGTACTTC.

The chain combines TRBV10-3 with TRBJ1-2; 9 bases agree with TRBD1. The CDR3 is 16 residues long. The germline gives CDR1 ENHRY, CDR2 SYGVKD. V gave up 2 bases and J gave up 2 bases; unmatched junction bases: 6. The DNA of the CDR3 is TGTGCCATCAGTGAGACTATCGGGACAGGGAACTATGGCTACACCTTC. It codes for CAISETIGTGNYGYTF.

As DNA, the CDR3 is TGTGCCAGCACCACCGGGGGGGGCAATGAGCAGTTCTTC. Its translation is CASTTGGGNEQFF. V and J are TRBV2 and TRBJ2-1, with 8 bases lining up with TRBD2. The CDR3 is 13 residues long. Per the germline V gene, CDR1 is SNHLY and CDR2 is FYNNEI. After removal of 7 bases from V and 6 bases from J, the junction contained 5 bases not matched to a gene.

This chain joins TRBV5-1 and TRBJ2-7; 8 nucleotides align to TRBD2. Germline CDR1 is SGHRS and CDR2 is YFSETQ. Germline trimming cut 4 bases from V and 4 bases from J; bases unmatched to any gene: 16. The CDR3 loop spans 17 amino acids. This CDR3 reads CASSHPIAGLISYEQYF. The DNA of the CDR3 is TGCGCCAGCAGCCACCCGATAGCGGGACTCATTTCTTACGAGCAGTACTTC.